The rows below give T cell receptor beta chains drawn from one sample of a study of shared clonotypes between healthy human individuals. Assay: immunoSEQ multiplex PCR; the TCRdb copy retains only in-frame clones and omits some. Among millions of clones listed, around 90% were seen once. The specimen was naive CD4+ T cells sorted from blood. The receptor set was obtained from a man aged 18 to 30 in good health. Both conserved end residues are part of each CDR3. The D gene is left open where the match is weak.

D | J | V | CDR3
NA | TRBJ1-3 | TRBV6-1 | CASSERGFRAWTSGNTIYF
TRBD1 | TRBJ2-5 | TRBV10-1 | CANWTGVLKTQYF
NA | TRBJ1-1 | TRBV14 | CASGQWNTEAFF
TRBD1 | TRBJ1-2 | TRBV28 | CASSLFGLWQGVYGYTF
NA | TRBJ2-1 | TRBV6-5 | CASNPRTVANEQFF
NA | TRBJ2-3 | TRBV6-1 | CASSDSAISTDTQYF
TRBD1 | TRBJ1-5 | TRBV29-1 | CSVTGGGNQPQHF
NA | TRBJ1-4 | TRBV27 | CASIKRYRVQNEKLFF
NA | TRBJ2-1 | TRBV11-3 | CASSLTVLDEQFF
TRBD2 | TRBJ2-2 | TRBV7-2 | CASSYSGTNTGELFF
NA | TRBJ2-7 | TRBV9 | CASSEDRATRQYF
NA | TRBJ2-7 | TRBV19 | CASSNVRGAYEQYF
NA | TRBJ1-5 | TRBV30 | CAWSAFAYRGGDYQPQHF
TRBD2 | TRBJ2-7 | TRBV7-2 | CASSLLHGAGGGPYEQYF
TRBD1 | TRBJ1-1 | TRBV11-2 | CASRPVRGQLEAFF
NA | TRBJ2-5 | TRBV6-1 | CASSEASLQETQYF
NA | TRBJ2-1 | TRBV23-1 | CASPRASEDNEQFF
NA | TRBJ2-1 | TRBV19 | CASRLSFYNEQFF
NA | TRBJ2-3 | TRBV12-5 | CASGLGGTTTDTQYF
TRBD2 | TRBJ2-1 | TRBV10-3 | CAIKVTSGGDYNEQFF
NA | TRBJ2-7 | TRBV18 | CASSPQGGADYEQYF
NA | TRBJ1-2 | TRBV5-6 | CASSLLGQSNYGYTF
NA | TRBJ2-7 | TRBV5-4 | CASSQETGPASRTEQYF
NA | TRBJ1-1 | TRBV5-1 | CASSLELDTEAFF
NA | TRBJ2-3 | TRBV25-1 | CASSEYGGSTDTQYF
TRBD1 | TRBJ1-1 | TRBV19 | CASSSGQGGSTEAFF
NA | TRBJ1-4 | TRBV18 | CASSPPGGDWLKLFF
NA | TRBJ1-2 | TRBV5-1 | CASSRDPSNYGYTF
NA | TRBJ2-1 | TRBV19 | CASRKAGTAAYNEQFF